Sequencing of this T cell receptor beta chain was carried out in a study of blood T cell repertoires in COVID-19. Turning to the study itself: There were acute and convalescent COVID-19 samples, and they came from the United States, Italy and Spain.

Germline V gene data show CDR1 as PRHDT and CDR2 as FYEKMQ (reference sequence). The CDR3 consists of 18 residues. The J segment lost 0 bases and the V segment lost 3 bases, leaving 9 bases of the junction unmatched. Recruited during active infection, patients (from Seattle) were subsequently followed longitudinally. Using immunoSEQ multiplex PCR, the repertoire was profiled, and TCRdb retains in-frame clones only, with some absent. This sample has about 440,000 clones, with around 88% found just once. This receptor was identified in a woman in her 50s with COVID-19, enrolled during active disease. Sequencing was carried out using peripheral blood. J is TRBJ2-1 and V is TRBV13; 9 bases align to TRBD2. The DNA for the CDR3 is TGTGCCAGCAGCTTGGTGCTAGCGGGGTCAAGCTCCTACAATGAGCAGTTCTTC. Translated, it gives CASSLVLAGSSSYNEQFF. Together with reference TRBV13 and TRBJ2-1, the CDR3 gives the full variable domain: AAGVIQSPRHLIKEKRETATLKCYPIPRHDTVYWYQQGPGQDPQFLISFYEKMQSDKGSIPDRFSAQQFSDYHSELNMSSLELGDSALYFCASSLVLAGSSSYNEQFFGPGTRLTVL.